This T cell receptor (beta chain) originates from a study of Tregs in tolerant kidney transplant recipients. Libraries were prepared by immunoSEQ multiplex PCR; TCRdb keeps only in-frame clonotypes and omits some of them. The table records tens of thousands of clones, 85% to 90% of them present only once. Trimming took 3 bases from V and 9 from J; bases not matched to a gene: 5. Germline loops: CDR1 SGHTA, CDR2 FQGNSA. The CDR3 has 13 amino acids. The input for sequencing was CD4+ T cells from blood, taken before the transplant. The rearrangement uses TRBV7-2 and TRBJ2-5, with TRBD2 matching 9 bases. The TCR was taken from a human donor who received a combined kidney and bone marrow transplant. The CDR3 region has the DNA TGTGCCAGCAGCTTTCGCGGGAGGGCGGCCCAGTACTTC. Amino acids: CASSFRGRAAQYF.